This entry features one T cell receptor beta chain sequence. What it binds is unknown. The data derive from a study of T cell responses to AZD1222 COVID-19 vaccine. Overall study findings and caveats: Unmutated variant regions are reportedly the target of nearly half of TCRs that are spike-specific. Spike-specific TCR breadth and depth rose after two AZD1222 doses. The repertoires were collected only after the peak T cell response.

The protocol was immunoSEQ multiplex PCR, while the TCRdb copy is restricted to in-frame clones and leaves out a portion. The sample has 150,000 to 180,000 clones; 90% are singletons. The V end was cut by 2 bases, the J end by 0 bases, with 16 bases between. Germline V gene lookup returns CDR1 KGHSH and CDR2 LQKENI. This CDR3 contains 18 residues. The rearrangement links TRBV18 to TRBJ1-4; TRBD1 is a possible D gene (5 bases). The TCR sequence derives from an adult in good health. This specimen was peripheral blood, taken on day 0 of AZD1222 vaccination. CDR3 in DNA: TGTGCCAGCTCACCAGATGGGACTGGGGTTGCAACTAATGAAAAACTGTTTTTT. This sequence encodes CASSPDGTGVATNEKLFF.